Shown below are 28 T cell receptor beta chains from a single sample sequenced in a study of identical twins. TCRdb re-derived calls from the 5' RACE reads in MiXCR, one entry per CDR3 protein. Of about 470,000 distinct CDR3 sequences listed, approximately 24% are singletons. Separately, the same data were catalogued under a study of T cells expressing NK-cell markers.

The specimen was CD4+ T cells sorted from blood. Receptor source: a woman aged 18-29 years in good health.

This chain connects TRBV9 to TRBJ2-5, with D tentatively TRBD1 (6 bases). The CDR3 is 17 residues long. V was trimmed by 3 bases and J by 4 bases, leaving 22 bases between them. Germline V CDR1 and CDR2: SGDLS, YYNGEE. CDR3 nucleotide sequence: TGTGCCAGCAGCGCCTCAGATGGGGGCCGGGCAGGAGAGACCCAGTACTTC. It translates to CASSASDGGRAGETQYF.

The CDR3 region has the DNA TGTGCCAGCATTCGAGTAGCGGGCAGGGGGGAGACCCAGTACTTC. Translation: CASIRVAGRGETQYF. V and J are TRBV2 and TRBJ2-5; D tentatively fits TRBD1 or TRBD2 (7 bases each). CDR3 length: 15 residues. Trimming stripped 7 bases from V and 5 bases from J, with 20 bases between. Germline CDR1 SNHLY, CDR2 FYNNEI.

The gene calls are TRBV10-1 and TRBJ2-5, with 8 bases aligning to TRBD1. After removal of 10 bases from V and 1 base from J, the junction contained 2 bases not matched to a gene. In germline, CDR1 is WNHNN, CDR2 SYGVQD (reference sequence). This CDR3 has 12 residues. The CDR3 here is CAKGQGQETQYF. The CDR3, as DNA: TGCGCCAAAGGACAGGGCCAAGAGACCCAGTACTTC.

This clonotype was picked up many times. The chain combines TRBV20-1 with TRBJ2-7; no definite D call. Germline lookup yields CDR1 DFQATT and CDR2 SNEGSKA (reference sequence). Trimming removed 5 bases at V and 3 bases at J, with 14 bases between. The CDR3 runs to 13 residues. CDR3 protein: CSAQLGMSYEQYF. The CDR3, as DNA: TGCAGTGCTCAGCTGGGTATGAGCTACGAGCAGTACTTC.

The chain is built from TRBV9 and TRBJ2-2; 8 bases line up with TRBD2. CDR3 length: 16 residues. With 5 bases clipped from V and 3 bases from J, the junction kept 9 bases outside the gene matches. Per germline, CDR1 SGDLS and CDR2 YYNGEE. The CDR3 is CASSVRPAGDTGELFF. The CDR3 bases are TGTGCCAGCAGTGTTCGCCCAGCGGGGGACACCGGGGAGCTGTTTTTT.

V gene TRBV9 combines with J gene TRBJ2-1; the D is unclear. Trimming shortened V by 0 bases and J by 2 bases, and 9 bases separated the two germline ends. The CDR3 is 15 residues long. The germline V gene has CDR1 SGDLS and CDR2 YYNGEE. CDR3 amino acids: CASSVGLGPYNEQFF. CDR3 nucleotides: TGTGCCAGCAGCGTAGGGCTAGGTCCCTACAATGAGCAGTTCTTC.

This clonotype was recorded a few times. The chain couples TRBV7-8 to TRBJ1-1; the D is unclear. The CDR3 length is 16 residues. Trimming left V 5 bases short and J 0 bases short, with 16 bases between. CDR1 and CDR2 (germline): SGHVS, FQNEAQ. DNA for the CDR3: TGTGCCAGCAGCCGAGTCGTAGGCAGCATGAACACTGAAGCTTTCTTT. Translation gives CASSRVVGSMNTEAFF.

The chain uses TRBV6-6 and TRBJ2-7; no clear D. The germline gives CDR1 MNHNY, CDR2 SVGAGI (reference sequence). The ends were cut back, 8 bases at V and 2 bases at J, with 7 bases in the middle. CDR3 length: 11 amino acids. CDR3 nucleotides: TGTGCCAGCGCGGTGACCTACGAGCAGTACTTC. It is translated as CASAVTYEQYF.

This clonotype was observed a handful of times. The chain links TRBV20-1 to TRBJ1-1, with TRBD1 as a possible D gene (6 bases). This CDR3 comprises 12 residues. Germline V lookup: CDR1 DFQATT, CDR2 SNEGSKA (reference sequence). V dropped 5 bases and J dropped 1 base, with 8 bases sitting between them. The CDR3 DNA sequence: TGCAGTGCTCTGACAGGGAACACTGAAGCTTTCTTT. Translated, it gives CSALTGNTEAFF.

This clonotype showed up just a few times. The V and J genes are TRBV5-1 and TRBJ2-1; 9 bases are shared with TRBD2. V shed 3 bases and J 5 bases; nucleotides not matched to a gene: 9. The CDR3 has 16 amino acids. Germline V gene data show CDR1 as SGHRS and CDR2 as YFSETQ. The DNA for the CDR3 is TGCGCCAGCAGCTACTACCCTCTAGCGGGGAACAATGAGCAGTTCTTC. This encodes CASSYYPLAGNNEQFF.

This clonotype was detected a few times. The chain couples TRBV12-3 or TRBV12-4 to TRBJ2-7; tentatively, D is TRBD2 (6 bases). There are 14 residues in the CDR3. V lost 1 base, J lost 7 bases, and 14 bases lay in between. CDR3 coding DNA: TGTGCCAGCAGTTTAGGGGGCGGGAAAAGAGAGCAGTACTTC. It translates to CASSLGGGKREQYF.

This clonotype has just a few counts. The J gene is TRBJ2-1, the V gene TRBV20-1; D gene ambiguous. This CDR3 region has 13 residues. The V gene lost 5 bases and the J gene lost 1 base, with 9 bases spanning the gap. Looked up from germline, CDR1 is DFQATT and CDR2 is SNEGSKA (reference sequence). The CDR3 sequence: CSAFSSSYNEQFF. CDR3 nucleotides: TGCAGTGCTTTTAGTTCATCCTACAATGAGCAGTTCTTC.

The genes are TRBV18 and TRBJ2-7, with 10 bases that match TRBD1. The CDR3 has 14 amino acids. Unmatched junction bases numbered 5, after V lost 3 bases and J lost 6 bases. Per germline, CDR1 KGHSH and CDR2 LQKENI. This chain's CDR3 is CASSPGQGKGEQYF. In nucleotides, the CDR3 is TGTGCCAGCTCACCGGGACAGGGGAAAGGCGAGCAGTACTTC.

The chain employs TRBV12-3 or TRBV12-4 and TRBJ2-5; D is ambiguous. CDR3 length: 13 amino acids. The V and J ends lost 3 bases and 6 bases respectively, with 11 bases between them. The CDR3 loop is CASSFRLRKTQYF. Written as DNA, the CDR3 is TGTGCCAGCAGTTTTCGACTGCGAAAGACCCAGTACTTC.

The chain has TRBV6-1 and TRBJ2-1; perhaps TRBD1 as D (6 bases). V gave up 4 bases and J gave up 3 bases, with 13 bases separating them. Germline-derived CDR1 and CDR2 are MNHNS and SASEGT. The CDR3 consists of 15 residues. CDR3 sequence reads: CASSGQTGSYNEQFF. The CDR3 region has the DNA TGTGCCAGCAGTGGACAAACAGGGAGCTACAATGAGCAGTTCTTC.

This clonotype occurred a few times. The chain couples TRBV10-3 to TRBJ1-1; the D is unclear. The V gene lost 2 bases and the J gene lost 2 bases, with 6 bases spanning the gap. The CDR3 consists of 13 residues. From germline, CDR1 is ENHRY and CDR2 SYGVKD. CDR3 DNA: TGTGCCATCAGTGAGGAAGGTAACACTGAAGCTTTCTTT. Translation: CAISEEGNTEAFF.

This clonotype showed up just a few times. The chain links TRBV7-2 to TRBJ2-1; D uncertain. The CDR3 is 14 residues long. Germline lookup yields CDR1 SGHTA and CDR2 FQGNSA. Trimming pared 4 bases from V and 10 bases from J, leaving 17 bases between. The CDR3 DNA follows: TGTGCCAGCAGCTCCGTTGGGGAAGTAGGCGAGCAGTTCTTC. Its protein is CASSSVGEVGEQFF.

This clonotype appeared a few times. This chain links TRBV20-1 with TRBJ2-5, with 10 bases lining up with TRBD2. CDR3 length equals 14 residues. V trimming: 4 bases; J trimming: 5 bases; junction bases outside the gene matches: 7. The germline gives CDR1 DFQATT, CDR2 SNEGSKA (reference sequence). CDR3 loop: CSATLAGVVETQYF. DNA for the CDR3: TGCAGTGCTACCCTAGCGGGAGTAGTGGAGACCCAGTACTTC.

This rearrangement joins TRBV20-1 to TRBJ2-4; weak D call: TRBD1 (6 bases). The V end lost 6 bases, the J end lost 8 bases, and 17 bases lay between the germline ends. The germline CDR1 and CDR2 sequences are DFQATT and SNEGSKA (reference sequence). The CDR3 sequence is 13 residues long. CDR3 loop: CSALSMGADIQYF. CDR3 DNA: TGCAGTGCCCTGTCGATGGGGGCGGACATTCAGTACTTC.

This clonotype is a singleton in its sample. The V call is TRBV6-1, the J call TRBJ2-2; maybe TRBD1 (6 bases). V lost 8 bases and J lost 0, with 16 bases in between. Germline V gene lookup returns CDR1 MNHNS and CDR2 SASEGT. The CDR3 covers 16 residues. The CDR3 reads CASSPQGITNTGELFF. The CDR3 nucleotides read TGTGCCAGCTCTCCCCAGGGGATTACGAACACCGGGGAGCTGTTTTTT.

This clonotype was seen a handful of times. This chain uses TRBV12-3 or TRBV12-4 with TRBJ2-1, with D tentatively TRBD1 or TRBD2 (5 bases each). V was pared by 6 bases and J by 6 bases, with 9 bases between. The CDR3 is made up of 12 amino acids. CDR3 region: CASSPGANEQFF. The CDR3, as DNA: TGTGCCAGCAGCCCCGGGGCCAATGAGCAGTTCTTC.

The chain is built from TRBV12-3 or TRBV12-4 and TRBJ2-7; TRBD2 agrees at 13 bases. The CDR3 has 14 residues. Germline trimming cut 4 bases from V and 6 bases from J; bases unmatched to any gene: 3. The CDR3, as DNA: TGTGCCAGCAGTTGGGGACTAGCGGGATCCGAGCAGTACTTC. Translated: CASSWGLAGSEQYF.

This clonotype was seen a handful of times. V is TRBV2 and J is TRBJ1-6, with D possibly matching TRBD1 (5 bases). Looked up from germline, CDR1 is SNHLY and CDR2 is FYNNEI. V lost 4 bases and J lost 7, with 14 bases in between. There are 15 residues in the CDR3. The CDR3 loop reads CASSGTGRENSPLHF. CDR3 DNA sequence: TGTGCCAGCAGTGGGACGGGACGTGAGAATTCACCCCTCCACTTT.

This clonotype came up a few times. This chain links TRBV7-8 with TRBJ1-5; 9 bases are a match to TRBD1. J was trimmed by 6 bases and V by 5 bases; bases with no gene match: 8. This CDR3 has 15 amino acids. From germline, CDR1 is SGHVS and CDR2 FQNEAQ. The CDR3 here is CASSHGTGWGQPQHF. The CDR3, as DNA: TGTGCCAGCAGCCACGGGACAGGGTGGGGTCAGCCCCAGCATTTT.

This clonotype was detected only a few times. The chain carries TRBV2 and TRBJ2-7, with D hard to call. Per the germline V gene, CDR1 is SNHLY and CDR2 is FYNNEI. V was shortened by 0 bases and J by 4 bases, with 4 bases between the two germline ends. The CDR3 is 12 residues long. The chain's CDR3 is CASSEAAYEQYF. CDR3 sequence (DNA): TGTGCCAGCAGTGAAGCAGCTTACGAGCAGTACTTC.

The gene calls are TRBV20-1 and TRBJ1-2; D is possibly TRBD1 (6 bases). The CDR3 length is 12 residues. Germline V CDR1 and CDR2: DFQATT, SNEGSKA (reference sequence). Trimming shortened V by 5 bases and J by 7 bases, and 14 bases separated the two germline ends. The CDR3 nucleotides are TGCAGTGCTCCAGGAGGGGGGGCTGGCTACACCTTC. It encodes CSAPGGGAGYTF.

This CDR3 reads CASSASNGRGHEQYF. The CDR3 region has the DNA TGTGCCAGCAGCGCATCGAACGGCCGCGGCCACGAGCAGTACTTC. The V and J genes are TRBV11-3 and TRBJ2-7; unclear D gene. This CDR3 contains 15 residues. CDR1 is SGHNT and CDR2 is YENEEA in the germline V gene. V was clipped by 5 bases and J by 5 bases, with 19 bases between them.

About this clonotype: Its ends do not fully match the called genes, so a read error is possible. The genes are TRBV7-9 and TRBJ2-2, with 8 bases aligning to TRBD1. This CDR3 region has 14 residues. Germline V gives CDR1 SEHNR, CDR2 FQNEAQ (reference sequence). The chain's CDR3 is CASRRTGGYGELFF. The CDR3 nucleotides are TGTGCTAGCAGAAGAACAGGGGGTTACGGGGAGCTGTTTTTT.